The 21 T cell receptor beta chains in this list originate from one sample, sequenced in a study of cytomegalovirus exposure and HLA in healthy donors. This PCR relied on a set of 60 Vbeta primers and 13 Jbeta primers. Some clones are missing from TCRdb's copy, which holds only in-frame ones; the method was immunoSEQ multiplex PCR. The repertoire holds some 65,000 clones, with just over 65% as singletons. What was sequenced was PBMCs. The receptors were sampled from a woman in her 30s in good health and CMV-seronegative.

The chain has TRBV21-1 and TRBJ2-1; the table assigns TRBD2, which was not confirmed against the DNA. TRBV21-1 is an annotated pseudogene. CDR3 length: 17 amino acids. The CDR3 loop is CAVGGFLKGSSYNEQFF. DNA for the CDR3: TGTGCCGTTGGAGGTTTCCTAAAGGGCAGCTCCTACAATGAGCAGTTCTTC.

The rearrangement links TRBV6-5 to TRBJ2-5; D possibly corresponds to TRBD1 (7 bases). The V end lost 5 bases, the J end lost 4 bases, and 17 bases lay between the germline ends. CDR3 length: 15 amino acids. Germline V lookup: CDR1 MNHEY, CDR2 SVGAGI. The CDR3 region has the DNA TGTGCCAGCAGTCCCGACAGGGACTTTGCAGAGACCCAGTACTTC. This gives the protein CASSPDRDFAETQYF.

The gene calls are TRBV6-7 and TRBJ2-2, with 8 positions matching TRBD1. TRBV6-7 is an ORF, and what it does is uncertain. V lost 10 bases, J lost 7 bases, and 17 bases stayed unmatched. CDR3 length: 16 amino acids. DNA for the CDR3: TGTGCCACCCCGGGACAGGAAGCCCTTGGGGGCGGGGAGCTGTTTTTT. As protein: CATPGQEALGGGELFF.

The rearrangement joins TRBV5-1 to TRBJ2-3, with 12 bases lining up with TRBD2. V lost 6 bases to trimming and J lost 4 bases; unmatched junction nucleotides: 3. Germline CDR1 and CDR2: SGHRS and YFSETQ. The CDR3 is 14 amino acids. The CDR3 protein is CASTRTSGADTQYF. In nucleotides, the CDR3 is TGCGCCAGCACCCGGACTAGCGGGGCAGATACGCAGTATTTT.

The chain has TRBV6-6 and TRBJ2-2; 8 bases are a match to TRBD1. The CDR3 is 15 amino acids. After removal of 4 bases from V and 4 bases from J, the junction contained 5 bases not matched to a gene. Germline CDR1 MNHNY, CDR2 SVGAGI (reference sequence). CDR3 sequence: CASSSVTGGTGELFF. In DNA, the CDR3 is TGTGCCAGCAGTTCTGTCACAGGGGGCACCGGGGAGCTGTTTTTT.

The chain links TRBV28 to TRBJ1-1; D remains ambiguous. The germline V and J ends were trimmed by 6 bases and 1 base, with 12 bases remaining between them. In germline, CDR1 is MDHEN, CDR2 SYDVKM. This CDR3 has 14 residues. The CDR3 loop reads CASSPQTQNTEAFF. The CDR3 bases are TGTGCCAGCAGCCCACAGACCCAGAACACTGAAGCTTTCTTT.

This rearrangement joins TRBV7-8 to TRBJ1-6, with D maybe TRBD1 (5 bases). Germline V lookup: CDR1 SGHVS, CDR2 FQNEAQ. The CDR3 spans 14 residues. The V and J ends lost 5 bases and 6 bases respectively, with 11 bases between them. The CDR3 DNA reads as TGTGCCAGCAGCCCCGGGACTCGTAATTCACCCCTCCACTTT. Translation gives CASSPGTRNSPLHF.

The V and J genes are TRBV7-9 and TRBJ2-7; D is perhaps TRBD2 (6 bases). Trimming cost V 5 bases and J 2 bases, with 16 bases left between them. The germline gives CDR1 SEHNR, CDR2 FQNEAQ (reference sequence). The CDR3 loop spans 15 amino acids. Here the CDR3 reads CASSPSRDLAYEQYF. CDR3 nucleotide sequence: TGTGCCAGCAGCCCCTCTCGGGACTTAGCCTACGAGCAGTACTTC.

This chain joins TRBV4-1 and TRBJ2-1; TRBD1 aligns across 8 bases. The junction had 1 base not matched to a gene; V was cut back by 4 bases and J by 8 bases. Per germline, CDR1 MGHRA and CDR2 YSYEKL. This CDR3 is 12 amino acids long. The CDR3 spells CASSPTGDEQFF. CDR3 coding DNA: TGCGCCAGCAGCCCGACAGGGGATGAGCAGTTCTTC.

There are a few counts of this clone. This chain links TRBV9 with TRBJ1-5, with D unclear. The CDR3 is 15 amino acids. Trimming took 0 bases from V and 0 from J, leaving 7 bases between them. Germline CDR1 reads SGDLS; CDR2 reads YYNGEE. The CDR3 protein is CASSVDSSSNQPQHF. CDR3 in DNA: TGTGCCAGCAGCGTAGACAGTAGTAGCAATCAGCCCCAGCATTTT.

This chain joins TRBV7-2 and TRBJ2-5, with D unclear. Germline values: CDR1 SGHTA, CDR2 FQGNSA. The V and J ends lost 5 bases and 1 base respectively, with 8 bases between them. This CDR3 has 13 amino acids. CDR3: CASSPDTQETQYF. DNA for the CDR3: TGTGCCAGCAGCCCCGACACCCAAGAGACCCAGTACTTC.

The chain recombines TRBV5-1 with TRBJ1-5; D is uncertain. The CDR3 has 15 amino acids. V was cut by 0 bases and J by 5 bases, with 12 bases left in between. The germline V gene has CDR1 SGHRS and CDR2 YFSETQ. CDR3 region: CASSLGGVGDQPQHF. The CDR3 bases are TGCGCCAGCAGCTTGGGCGGGGTTGGCGATCAGCCCCAGCATTTT.

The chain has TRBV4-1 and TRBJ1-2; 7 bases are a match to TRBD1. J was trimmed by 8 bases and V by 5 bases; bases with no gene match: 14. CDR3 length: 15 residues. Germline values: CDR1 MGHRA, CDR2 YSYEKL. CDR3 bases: TGCGCCAGCAGCTTCCAGGACAGGAGTTTAAGGGGCTACACCTTC. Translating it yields CASSFQDRSLRGYTF.

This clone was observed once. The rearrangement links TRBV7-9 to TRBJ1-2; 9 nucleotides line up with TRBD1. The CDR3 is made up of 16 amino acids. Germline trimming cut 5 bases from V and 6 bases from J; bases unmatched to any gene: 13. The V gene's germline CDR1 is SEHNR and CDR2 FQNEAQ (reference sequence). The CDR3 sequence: CASSLPGTGKEDGYTF. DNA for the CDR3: TGTGCCAGCAGCCTCCCCGGGACAGGGAAGGAGGATGGCTACACCTTC.

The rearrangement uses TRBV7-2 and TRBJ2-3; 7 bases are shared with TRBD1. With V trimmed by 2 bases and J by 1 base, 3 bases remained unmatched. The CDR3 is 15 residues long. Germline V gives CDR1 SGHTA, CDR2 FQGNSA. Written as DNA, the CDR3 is TGTGCCAGCAGCTTAATCGGACAGGGCACAGATACGCAGTATTTT. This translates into CASSLIGQGTDTQYF.

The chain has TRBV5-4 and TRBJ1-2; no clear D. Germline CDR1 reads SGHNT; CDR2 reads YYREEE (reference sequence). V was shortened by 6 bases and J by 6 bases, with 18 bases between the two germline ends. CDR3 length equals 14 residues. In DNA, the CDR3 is TGTGCCAGCACCCCTTGGTCGGGAATCGATGGCTACACCTTC. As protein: CASTPWSGIDGYTF.

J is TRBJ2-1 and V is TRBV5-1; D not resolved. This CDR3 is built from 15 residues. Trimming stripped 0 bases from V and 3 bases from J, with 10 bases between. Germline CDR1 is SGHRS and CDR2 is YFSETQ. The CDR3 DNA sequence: TGCGCCAGCAGCTTGGACGGTCAGGACTACAATGAGCAGTTCTTC. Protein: CASSLDGQDYNEQFF.

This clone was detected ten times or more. As DNA, the CDR3 is TGTGCCAGCAGTGAGGCTAGCGGGGGAGGAGAGACCCAGTACTTC. This sequence encodes CASSEASGGGETQYF. The chain has TRBV6-1 and TRBJ2-5; 10 nucleotides match TRBD2. This CDR3 contains 15 residues. In germline, CDR1 is MNHNS, CDR2 SASEGT. Trimming took 3 bases from V and 4 from J; bases not matched to a gene: 5.

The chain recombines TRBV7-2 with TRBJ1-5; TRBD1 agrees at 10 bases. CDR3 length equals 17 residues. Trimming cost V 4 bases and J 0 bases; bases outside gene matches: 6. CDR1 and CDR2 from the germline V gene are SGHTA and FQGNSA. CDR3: CASSSWGQGSSNQPQHF. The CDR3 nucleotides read TGTGCCAGCAGCTCGTGGGGACAGGGGAGTAGCAATCAGCCCCAGCATTTT.

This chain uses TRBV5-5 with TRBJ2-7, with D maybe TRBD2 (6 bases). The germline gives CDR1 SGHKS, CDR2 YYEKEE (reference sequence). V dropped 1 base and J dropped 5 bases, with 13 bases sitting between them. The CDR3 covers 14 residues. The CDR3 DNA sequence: TGTGCCAGCAGCTTGAAGAGTGCTAGCGACGAGCAGTACTTC. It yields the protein CASSLKSASDEQYF. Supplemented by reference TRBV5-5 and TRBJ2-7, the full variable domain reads DAGVTQSPTHLIKTRGQQVTLRCSPISGHKSVSWYQQVLGQGPQFIFQYYEKEERGRGNFPDRFSARQFPNYSSELNVNALLLGDSALYLCASSLKSASDEQYFGPGTRLTVT.

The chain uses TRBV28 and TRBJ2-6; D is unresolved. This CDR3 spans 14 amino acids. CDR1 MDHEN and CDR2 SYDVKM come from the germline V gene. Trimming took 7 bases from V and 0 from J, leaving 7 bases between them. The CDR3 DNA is TGTGCCAGCACTCCTTTCTCTGGGGCCAACGTCCTGACTTTC. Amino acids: CASTPFSGANVLTF.